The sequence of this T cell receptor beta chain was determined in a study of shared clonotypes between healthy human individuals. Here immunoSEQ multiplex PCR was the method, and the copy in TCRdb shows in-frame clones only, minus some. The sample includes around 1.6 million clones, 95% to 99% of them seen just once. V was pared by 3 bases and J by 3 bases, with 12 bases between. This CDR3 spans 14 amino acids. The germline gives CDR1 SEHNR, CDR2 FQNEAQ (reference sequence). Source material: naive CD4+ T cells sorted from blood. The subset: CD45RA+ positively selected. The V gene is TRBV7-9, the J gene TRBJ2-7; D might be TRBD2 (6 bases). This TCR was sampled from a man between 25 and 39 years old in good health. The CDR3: CASSFLARSYEQYF. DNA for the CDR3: TGTGCCAGCAGCTTTCTAGCGAGGAGCTACGAGCAGTACTTC.